This is a list of T cell receptor beta chains from one sample in a study of shared clonotypes between healthy human individuals. Only in-frame clones appear in the TCRdb table, and some are missing; sequencing was by immunoSEQ multiplex PCR. The repertoire includes some 300,000 clones, more than 60% of them detected once, and 10% sits in the top ten. The specimen sequenced was memory CD4+ T cells sorted from blood. Receptors were obtained from a man aged 25-40 years in good health. Each CDR3 is given with its conserved first and last residue. D genes are given only for firm matches. Rows may omit the clone size; those that give it use once, few, many or a size class.

size,V,J,D,DNA,CDR3
.,TRBV18,TRBJ2-3,TRBD2,TGTGCCAGCTCACGAGGCGATCGCGGGAGGAATGCGCAGTATTTT,CASSRGDRGRNAQYF
.,TRBV28,TRBJ2-3,TRBD2,TGTGCCAGCAGTTTACGACTGATGGGACTAGCTTCAGATACGCAGTATTTT,CASSLRLMGLASDTQYF
.,TRBV2,TRBJ1-2,TRBD1,TGTGCCAGCGTTGGGACAGGGGACGGCTACACCTTC,CASVGTGDGYTF
.,TRBV28,TRBJ1-4,.,TGTGCCAGCAGGGGGGGACCTGCAACTAATGAAAAACTGTTTTTT,CASRGGPATNEKLFF
.,TRBV11-2,TRBJ1-1,.,TGTGCCAGCAGCTTATCCGTGAACACTGAAGCTTTCTTT,CASSLSVNTEAFF
.,TRBV6-1,TRBJ2-1,TRBD2,TGTGCCAGCAGTGAAGCGGGCGGGAGGGAGCTGTACAATGAGCAGTTCTTC,CASSEAGGRELYNEQFF
few,TRBV7-3,TRBJ2-2,TRBD2,TGTGCCAGCAGGGAAAGCGGGAGCACCGGGGAGCTGTTTTTT,CASRESGSTGELFF
.,TRBV11-2,TRBJ2-7,.,TGTGCCAGCAGCGGCCCCGCTAGTCTCGAGCAGTACTTC,CASSGPASLEQYF
few,TRBV5-6,TRBJ2-5,.,TGTGCCAGCAGCCCCGACCGTTTACCGGAGACCCAGTACTTC,CASSPDRLPETQYF
few,TRBV11-2,TRBJ2-1,.,TGTGCCAGCAGCTTAGGAGAAACTTACAATGAGCAGTTCTTC,CASSLGETYNEQFF
few,TRBV6-5,TRBJ1-2,.,TGTGCCAGCAGGGAGGGGTATATCGGCTACACCTTC,CASREGYIGYTF
many,TRBV6-4,TRBJ2-3,.,TGTGCCAGCAGAACTGCTCACGGTAGCACAGATACGCAGTATTTT,CASRTAHGSTDTQYF
.,TRBV28,TRBJ2-5,.,TGTGCCAGCAGGGAACAGGGTTTAGAGACCCAGTACTTC,CASREQGLETQYF
.,TRBV28,TRBJ2-5,.,TGTGCCAGCAGTTTTTCCCTGGGGCGAGAGACCCAGTACTTC,CASSFSLGRETQYF
few,TRBV7-6,TRBJ2-1,TRBD2,TGTGCCAGCAGCCTAACCCTTCCGGGACTAGGAGTCAATGAGCAGTTCTTC,CASSLTLPGLGVNEQFF
.,TRBV5-1,TRBJ2-7,.,TGCGCCAGCAGCTTCGCGCCCGGTGACGAGCAGTACTTC,CASSFAPGDEQYF
once,TRBV6-1,TRBJ2-7,.,TGTGCCAGCAGTGAAGCTTATAGGTACTACGAGCAGTACTTC,CASSEAYRYYEQYF
many,TRBV5-1,TRBJ1-4,.,TGCGCCAGCAGCTCCACCTCGGGAACTAATGAAAAACTGTTTTTT,CASSSTSGTNEKLFF
.,TRBV20-1,TRBJ2-1,.,TGCAGTGTTAGGGTCGGAATGCGGTTCTTC,CSVRVGMRFF
.,TRBV7-2,TRBJ2-7,.,TGTGCCAGCAGCCCGGGGTCGCACGAGCAGTACTTC,CASSPGSHEQYF
.,TRBV27,TRBJ1-5,.,TGTGCCAGCAGTCCTCCCGGGGCTAGCAATCAGCCCCAGCATTTT,CASSPPGASNQPQHF
.,TRBV18,TRBJ2-7,.,TGTGCCAGCTCACCAGCTTCTGGGCGGGAGCAGTACTTC,CASSPASGREQYF
once,TRBV4-1,TRBJ2-7,.,TGCGCCAGCAGCCAAACGGGGTCGAGTTACGAGCAGTACTTC,CASSQTGSSYEQYF
.,TRBV13,TRBJ2-4,.,TGTGCCAGCAGCTTGAATAGGCTAGCCAAAAACATTCAGTACTTC,CASSLNRLAKNIQYF
few,TRBV18,TRBJ1-1,.,TGTGCCAGCTCACCACGTACAGAGGGGGAAGCTTTCTTT,CASSPRTEGEAFF
.,TRBV7-2,TRBJ2-1,.,TGTGCCAGCAGCTTAATTTCAGGAGAGCAGTTCTTC,CASSLISGEQFF